Sequencing of this T cell receptor (beta chain) was carried out in a study of breast tumors, draining lymph nodes, adjacent tissues. Whole-study findings and limits: Tumors had less TCR diversity than lymph nodes, more than nontumor tissue.

TCRdb used MiXCR to reprocess the multiplex PCR reads, holding one entry per CDR3 protein. The sample comprises 60,000 to 65,000 distinct CDR3 sequences, less than 75% of which are singletons, and roughly a fifth rests with the top ten. Germline values: CDR1 SNHLY, CDR2 FYNNEI. V shed 7 bases, J shed 1 base, and the junction held 2 bases outside the gene matches. The CDR3 spans 13 residues. This clonotype was seen only a few times. Its matching antigen is unknown. Sequences were obtained from breast tumor tissue. This clonotype was sampled from a female donor with breast cancer. Some clones in this sample may be carry-over from other donors' samples. This sequence joins TRBV2 and TRBJ2-3; 7 nucleotides agree with TRBD2. The CDR3 DNA sequence: TGTGCCAGCATGAGCGGGGGCACAGATACGCAGTATTTT. This sequence encodes CASMSGGTDTQYF.